The next 4 T cell receptor beta chains were all read from a single sample in a study of blood T cell repertoires in COVID-19. Clones were sequenced by immunoSEQ multiplex PCR, and TCRdb holds only the in-frame ones, with some missing. The sample gives roughly 100,000 clones, around nine tenths of which show up once; about 3.2% is in the top ten. What was sequenced was peripheral blood. Receptors were obtained from a human donor in a cohort sampled during active COVID-19.

The chain carries TRBV29-1 and TRBJ2-5; D remains unclear. Looked up from germline, CDR1 is SQVTM and CDR2 is ANQGSEA. The CDR3 has 12 residues. Trimming took 5 bases from V and 2 from J, leaving 9 bases between them. The DNA for the CDR3 is TGCAGCGTTTCCGGGTCTCAAGAGACCCAGTACTTC. This gives the protein CSVSGSQETQYF.

The rearrangement uses TRBV28 and TRBJ1-5; 10 positions match TRBD1. Losses at the gene ends were 7 bases for V and 10 bases for J; bases not matched to a gene: 10. The CDR3 sequence is 14 residues long. Germline V gives CDR1 MDHEN, CDR2 SYDVKM. The CDR3 DNA follows: TGTGCCAGCATCCAGACAGGGGGCTCCCCCCCCCAGCATTTT. It is translated as CASIQTGGSPPQHF.

The V call is TRBV5-1, the J call TRBJ2-7; 12 nucleotides line up with TRBD2. Trimming cost V 1 base and J 0 bases; bases outside gene matches: 8. This CDR3 region has 18 residues. Looked up from germline, CDR1 is SGHRS and CDR2 is YFSETQ. CDR3 nucleotide sequence: TGCGCCAGCAGCTTGTTGACTAGCGGGGGCCTCAGCTCCTACGAGCAGTACTTC. Translating it yields CASSLLTSGGLSSYEQYF. The variable domain in full, with the rest retrieved from reference TRBV5-1 and TRBJ2-7, is KAGVTQTPRYLIKTRGQQVTLSCSPISGHRSVSWYQQTPGQGLQFLFEYFSETQRNKGNFPGRFSGRQFSNSRSEMNVSTLELGDSALYLCASSLLTSGGLSSYEQYFGPGTRLTVT.

The chain recombines TRBV5-6 with TRBJ1-1; the D is unclear. V lost 0 bases, J lost 1 base, and 7 bases lay in between. The CDR3 runs to 14 residues. Germline V gene data show CDR1 as SGHDT and CDR2 as YYEEEE. As DNA, the CDR3 is TGTGCCAGCAGCTTGGATAGGAGGAACACTGAAGCTTTCTTT. Amino acids: CASSLDRRNTEAFF.